This T cell receptor beta chain appears in the sequencing data of a study of T cell changes during pregnancy in multiple sclerosis. V was clipped by 5 bases and J by 0 bases, with 7 bases between them. This CDR3 has 13 residues. CDR1 and CDR2 (germline): MNHEY, SMNVEV (reference sequence). TCRdb's copy holds only in-frame clones and misses some; the assay was immunoSEQ multiplex PCR. Here the sample spans just under 65,000 clones, 91% being singletons. The sample consisted of peripheral blood, taken after pregnancy. This sequence originates from a female donor in good health, enrolled as a control in a pregnancy study. V gene TRBV27 combines with J gene TRBJ1-2; D gene uncertain. CDR3 DNA: TGTGCCAGCAGTCCGAGAGCTAACTATGGCTACACCTTC. Protein sequence: CASSPRANYGYTF.